Listed here are 5 T cell receptor beta chains from one sample, sequenced in a study of CD8+CD57+ T cells in acquired aplastic anemia. Both TCR beta VDJ combination and CDR3 sequence profiling were carried out. Genomic DNA was the template for this profiling. From the reads, TCRdb called clonotypes with MiXCR, one entry per CDR3 protein. The sample lists about 210,000 distinct CDR3 sequences; over 55% were seen once. The sequencing sample was made of sorted CD4+, CD8+, or CD8+CD57+ T cells (not recorded which) from PBMCs. These receptors all come from a human donor in good health.

This clonotype has more than one count but fewer than ten. The rearrangement links TRBV24-1 to TRBJ2-2; possibly TRBD1 for D (6 bases). Germline CDR1 reads KGHDR; CDR2 reads SFDVKD. CDR3 length: 16 residues. V shed 6 bases and J shed 5 bases, with 18 bases lying between them. CDR3 in DNA: TGTGCCACCAGTCGTCGGGCAGGGGCAGGTACCGGGGAGCTGTTTTTT. Translated: CATSRRAGAGTGELFF.

This clonotype was seen at least ten times. The V call is TRBV5-1, the J call TRBJ2-7, with 8 bases matching TRBD1. There are 17 residues in the CDR3. Germline V gives CDR1 SGHRS, CDR2 YFSETQ. V gave up 3 bases and J gave up 1 base; unmatched junction bases: 12. The CDR3 region is CASSYQKTGAGSYEQYF. Written as DNA, the CDR3 is TGCGCCAGCAGCTATCAGAAGACAGGGGCCGGTTCCTACGAGCAGTACTTC.

This clonotype occurred many times. This chain uses TRBV9 with TRBJ2-7; TRBD1 is a possible D gene (6 bases). Trimming took 3 bases from V and 2 from J, leaving 12 bases between them. There are 14 residues in the CDR3. CDR1 and CDR2 (germline): SGDLS, YYNGEE. In DNA form, the CDR3 reads TGTGCCAGCAGCGACCGGGACAACGCCTACGAGCAGTACTTC. This codes for CASSDRDNAYEQYF.

The V gene is TRBV20-1, the J gene TRBJ2-7; 10 positions agree with TRBD1. J was trimmed by 2 bases and V by 1 base; bases with no gene match: 8. The CDR3 covers 16 residues. Germline V CDR1 and CDR2: DFQATT, SNEGSKA (reference sequence). Here the CDR3 reads CSARGDRGPPPYEQYF. CDR3 bases: TGCAGTGCTAGAGGGGACAGGGGTCCCCCTCCCTACGAGCAGTACTTC.

At least ten counts were recorded for this clonotype. The chain joins TRBV5-4 to TRBJ2-2, with D possibly being TRBD2 (5 bases). Germline CDR1 SGHNT, CDR2 YYREEE (reference sequence). This CDR3 has 18 residues. The germline V and J ends were trimmed by 0 bases and 7 bases, with 22 bases remaining between them. CDR3 protein: CASSLELQSMRVGGELFF. DNA of the CDR3: TGTGCCAGCAGCTTGGAATTACAGTCTATGAGGGTTGGCGGGGAGCTGTTTTTT.